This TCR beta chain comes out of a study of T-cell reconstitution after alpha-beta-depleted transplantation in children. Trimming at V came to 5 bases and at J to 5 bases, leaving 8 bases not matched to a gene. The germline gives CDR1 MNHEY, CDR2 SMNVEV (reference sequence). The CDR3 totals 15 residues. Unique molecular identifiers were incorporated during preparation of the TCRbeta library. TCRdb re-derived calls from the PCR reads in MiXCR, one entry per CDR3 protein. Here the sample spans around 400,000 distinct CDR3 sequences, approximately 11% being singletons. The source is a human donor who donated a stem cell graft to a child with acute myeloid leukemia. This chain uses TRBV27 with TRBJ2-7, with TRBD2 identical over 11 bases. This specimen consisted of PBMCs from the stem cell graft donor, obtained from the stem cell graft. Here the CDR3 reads CASSPLTSGSNEQYF. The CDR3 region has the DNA TGTGCCAGCAGTCCACTCACTAGCGGGAGTAACGAGCAGTACTTC.